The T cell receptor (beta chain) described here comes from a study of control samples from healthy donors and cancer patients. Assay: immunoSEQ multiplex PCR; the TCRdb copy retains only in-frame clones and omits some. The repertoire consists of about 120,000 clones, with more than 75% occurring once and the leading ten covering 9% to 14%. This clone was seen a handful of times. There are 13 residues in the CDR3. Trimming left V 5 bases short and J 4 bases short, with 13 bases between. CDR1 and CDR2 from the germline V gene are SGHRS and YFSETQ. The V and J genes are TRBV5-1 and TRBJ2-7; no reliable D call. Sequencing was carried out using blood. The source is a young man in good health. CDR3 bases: TGCGCCAGCAGTGAAGTAGGGTCTTACGAGCAGTACTTC. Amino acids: CASSEVGSYEQYF.